A selection of T cell receptor beta chains follows, all from one sample in a study of human versus mouse CDR3 diversity and MHC coevolution. Profiling relied on immunoSEQ multiplex PCR, and the TCRdb table lists in-frame clones only, not all of them. The sample gives about 81,000 clones, just under 95% of which show up once; approximately 1.5% is in the top ten. Specimen: naive CD4+ T cells from blood. Receptors were obtained from a person aged 25 to 69 in good health. Both conserved end residues are part of each CDR3. The D gene is left open where the match is weak. Only part of the rows carry a size: once, few, many, or a class if the clone is expanded.

j_gene | v_gene | d_gene | abundance | CDR3nt | CDR3aa
TRBJ2-3 | TRBV7-8 | TRBD1 | . | TGTGCCAGCAGCTGGACAGGGGGCGAGACAGATACGCAGTATTTT | CASSWTGGETDTQYF
TRBJ1-1 | TRBV29-1 | . | few | TGCAGCGCTACGGCTTTCCAGAGGACTGAAGCTTTCTTT | CSATAFQRTEAFF
TRBJ2-5 | TRBV5-5 | . | . | TGTGCCAGCAGCTTACCCCTAGGTGGGGAGACCCAGTACTTC | CASSLPLGGETQYF
TRBJ1-1 | TRBV6-5 | TRBD1 | . | TGTGCCAGCAGTTACTCAAGGACAGGGACCACTGAAGCTTTCTTT | CASSYSRTGTTEAFF
TRBJ2-6 | TRBV30 | . | . | TGTGCCCTAGGGGTGTCTGGGGCCAACGTCCTGACTTTC | CALGVSGANVLTF
TRBJ2-1 | TRBV19 | . | . | TGTGCCAGTAGTATAGCAGTGGTGTCCTACAATGAGCAGTTCTTC | CASSIAVVSYNEQFF
TRBJ1-3 | TRBV9 | . | . | TGTGCCAGCAGCTCCCGGACAGACTCTGGAAACACCATATATTTT | CASSSRTDSGNTIYF
TRBJ2-7 | TRBV10-3 | TRBD1 | . | TGTGCCATCAGTACCGGGACAGGCCCCTGGGAGCAGTACTTC | CAISTGTGPWEQYF
TRBJ2-7 | TRBV7-2 | . | . | TGTGCCAGCAGCTTACGCTACGAGCAGTACTTC | CASSLRYEQYF
TRBJ1-2 | TRBV10-3 | . | few | TGTGCCATCAGTGAGAGGCAGGCGGGAGGCTACACCTTC | CAISERQAGGYTF
TRBJ2-7 | TRBV18 | . | . | TGTGCCAGCTCACCCTCCTCTCCCCCTACCTACGAGCAGTACTTC | CASSPSSPPTYEQYF
TRBJ2-7 | TRBV19 | TRBD2 | few | TGTGCCAGTAGTATTACTAGCGGGACGGCGCAGTACTTC | CASSITSGTAQYF
TRBJ2-7 | TRBV5-5 | TRBD1 | once | TGTGCCAGCAGCAGGGGACAGGCATCAGGCGAGCAGTACTTC | CASSRGQASGEQYF
TRBJ1-2 | TRBV30 | TRBD1 | . | TGTGCCTGGAGCGACAGGGTACCCCACTATGGCTACACCTTC | CAWSDRVPHYGYTF
TRBJ2-7 | TRBV5-4 | TRBD1 | . | TGTGCCAGCAGCTTGGCCGGGACAGACTACGAGCAGTACTTC | CASSLAGTDYEQYF
TRBJ2-5 | TRBV10-3 | TRBD1 | few | TGTGCCATCAGTGATTCGGACAGGTTCTCGGAGACCCAGTACTTC | CAISDSDRFSETQYF
TRBJ1-2 | TRBV9 | TRBD1 | . | TGTGCCAGCAGCGTGGGGACAGGTTCTACATCCAATGGCTACACCTTC | CASSVGTGSTSNGYTF
TRBJ1-5 | TRBV6-5 | . | . | TGTGCCAGCAGTTACTCGGGGCAACGCAATCAGCCCCAGCATTTT | CASSYSGQRNQPQHF
TRBJ1-4 | TRBV18 | . | . | TGTGCCAGCTCACCACAGAGGGCCTGGAGGGAAACTAATGAAAAACTGTTTTTT | CASSPQRAWRETNEKLFF
TRBJ1-1 | TRBV6-6 | . | . | TGTGCCAGCAGTTACGGTCAGGGTTGGACTGAAGCTTTCTTT | CASSYGQGWTEAFF
TRBJ2-3 | TRBV7-2 | . | . | TGTGCCAGCAGCGTTAGACTTGACGCAGATACGCAGTATTTT | CASSVRLDADTQYF
TRBJ1-1 | TRBV19 | TRBD1 | . | TGTGCCAGTAGTATCGACAGGGTAGGGGCCGAAGCTTTCTTT | CASSIDRVGAEAFF
TRBJ2-1 | TRBV5-1 | TRBD2 | few | TGCGCCAGCAGCTTGGCTAGCGGGAGCTCCTACAATGAGCAGTTCTTC | CASSLASGSSYNEQFF
TRBJ2-1 | TRBV27 | TRBD2 | . | TGTGCCAGCACCCTAGCGGGGGCCGGGAATGAGCAGTTCTTC | CASTLAGAGNEQFF
TRBJ2-7 | TRBV7-3 | TRBD1 | once | TGTGCCAGCGGAAAGGGGGACAGGCCCTACGAGCAGTACTTC | CASGKGDRPYEQYF
TRBJ2-4 | TRBV9 | . | . | TGTGCCAGCAGCGAAGGAGGGGATTGGGGCAAAAACATTCAGTACTTC | CASSEGGDWGKNIQYF
TRBJ2-3 | TRBV9 | TRBD2 | . | TGTGCCAGCAACGGAGAGCGGGGGGAACAAGATACGCAGTATTTT | CASNGERGEQDTQYF